The 11 T cell receptor beta chains presented below share a single source sample, sequenced in a study of T cells after yellow fever vaccination. TCRdb itself ran the 5' RACE reads through MiXCR, one entry per CDR3 protein. Of roughly 150,000 distinct CDR3 sequences listed, approximately 6.8% were seen once; the top ten hold more than 2%. The sequences come from CD4+ T cells sorted from PBMCs, collected about 5 days after the first yellow fever vaccination. All receptors come from a man aged 18-30 years who received the YFV17D yellow fever vaccine.

This clonotype was observed many times. The V and J genes are TRBV11-2 and TRBJ2-5; possible D gene TRBD2, 5 bases. This CDR3 is 13 amino acids long. With 3 bases removed from V and 4 bases from J, the gap between germline ends came to 9 bases. Germline assignment: CDR1 SGHAT and CDR2 FQNNGV. The chain's CDR3 is CASSFPGRETQYF. CDR3 nucleotide sequence: TGTGCCAGCAGCTTCCCGGGGAGAGAGACCCAGTACTTC.

The chain combines TRBV28 with TRBJ1-2, with D possibly being TRBD1 (6 bases). The CDR3 totals 15 residues. The V end was cut by 4 bases, the J end by 4 bases, with 16 bases between. Germline assignment: CDR1 MDHEN and CDR2 SYDVKM. CDR3 region: CASSSLHGGLYGYTF. The CDR3 DNA reads as TGTGCCAGCAGTTCCCTCCATGGGGGGCTCTATGGCTACACCTTC.

This clonotype was detected a few times. This chain uses TRBV12-3 or TRBV12-4 with TRBJ2-1; weak D call: TRBD2 (6 bases). The germline V and J ends were trimmed by 2 bases and 9 bases, with 14 bases remaining between them. There are 14 residues in the CDR3. The CDR3 nucleotides are TGTGCCAGCAGTTTACGGCGGGGTCTCTTTGAGCAGTTCTTC. Protein: CASSLRRGLFEQFF.

The table lists this clonotype with many counts. The J gene is TRBJ1-2, the V gene TRBV19; D unresolved. Deletions cut 2 bases from V and 4 bases from J, with 11 bases between. The CDR3 contains 14 residues. Germline V gives CDR1 LNHDA, CDR2 SQIVND (reference sequence). The CDR3 bases are TGTGCCAGTAGTATATCGCGTGGGAGCTATGGCTACACCTTC. Its protein is CASSISRGSYGYTF.

This clonotype was counted many times. The chain links TRBV3-1 to TRBJ2-7; tentatively, D is TRBD1 (5 bases). Germline values: CDR1 LGHDT, CDR2 YNNKEL (reference sequence). The CDR3 has 13 amino acids. The V gene lost 4 bases and the J gene lost 1 base, with 8 bases spanning the gap. DNA of the CDR3: TGTGCCAGCAGCCGAAGGGGTTCCTACGAGCAGTACTTC. It codes for CASSRRGSYEQYF.

For this clonotype: It may be a read error: a sequence one base away is much more abundant. The chain has TRBV4-2 and TRBJ2-1; D gene ambiguous. This CDR3 is 14 amino acids long. Trimming took 0 bases from V and 7 from J, leaving 10 bases between them. Looked up from germline, CDR1 is LGHNA and CDR2 is YNFKEQ. CDR3 protein: CASSQDPVANEQFF. For the CDR3, the DNA is TGTGCCAGCAGCCAAGATCCCGTGGCAAATGAGCAGTTCTTC.

This chain joins TRBV20-1 and TRBJ1-1, with a tentative D call TRBD1 (6 bases). CDR3 size: 14 residues. Germline-derived CDR1 and CDR2 are DFQATT and SNEGSKA (reference sequence). Trimming stripped 0 bases from V and 5 bases from J, with 13 bases between. In DNA, the CDR3 is TGCAGTGCTAGAGAGGGACATGTGGGGACTGAAGCTTTCTTT. Encoded protein: CSAREGHVGTEAFF.

Many counts were recorded for this clonotype. The chain is built from TRBV7-9 and TRBJ2-5, with D unclear. Per the germline V gene, CDR1 is SEHNR and CDR2 is FQNEAQ (reference sequence). This CDR3 is built from 11 residues. V lost 5 bases to trimming and J lost 6 bases, with 7 bases between them. The CDR3 DNA reads as TGTGCCAGCAGCATCTCACAGACCCAGTACTTC. Protein sequence: CASSISQTQYF.

The chain is built from TRBV5-4 and TRBJ2-2; 10 nucleotides align to TRBD2. This CDR3 is 15 amino acids long. The germline gives CDR1 SGHNT, CDR2 YYREEE (reference sequence). The CDR3: CAIGSGGPNTGELFF. In DNA, the CDR3 is TGTGCTATTGGTAGCGGGGGGCCGAACACCGGGGAGCTGTTTTTT. Combining the CDR3 with reference TRBV5-4 and TRBJ2-2 gives the whole variable domain ETGVTQSPTHLIKTRGQQVTLRCSSQSGHNTVSWYQQALGQGPQFIFQYYREEENGRGNFPPRFSGLQFPNYSSELNVNALELDDSALYLCAIGSGGPNTGELFFGEGSRLTVL.

Ten or more counts support this clonotype. This chain connects TRBV12-3 or TRBV12-4 to TRBJ1-2; a weak D match, TRBD1 (6 bases). V shed 5 bases and J shed 6 bases, with 16 bases lying between them. The CDR3 extends over 14 amino acids. This CDR3 is CASSKTGTLNGYTF. The CDR3 DNA sequence: TGTGCCAGCAGTAAAACCGGGACACTAAATGGCTACACCTTC.

The CDR3 DNA reads as TGTGCCAGCTCACCCCGGCGTAGTTATAATGAAAAACTGTTTTTT. This translates into CASSPRRSYNEKLFF. The rearrangement uses TRBV18 and TRBJ1-4; unclear D gene. Germline V gene lookup returns CDR1 KGHSH and CDR2 LQKENI. The CDR3 spans 15 residues. Deletions cut 3 bases from V and 4 bases from J, with 12 bases between.